The source of this T cell receptor beta chain is a study of blood T cells in healthy people across ages (dated by TCRdb to the mid-2010s). Notes on the research overall: Template switching captured roughly one uniquely barcoded TCR beta cDNA molecule per two T cells in model experiments. Using deep sequencing normalized with unique cDNA molecular identifiers, the study measured how TCR beta repertoire diversity changes with age. Donors were grouped into four age groups: young (average about 15 years), middle-aged (about 40), aged (over 55) and long-lived (just over 80). To avoid experimental bias, donors of different ages were spread randomly across the sequencing lanes. The study analyzed two additional independent replicas of 1 million unique cDNA reads from the same blood draw for two donors, one aged 18 to 29 and one aged 80 or older. What the research found in general, with its limitations: Compared with the aged group, the long-lived group had more naive CD4+ T cells, fewer expanded clones and increased TCR diversity, a pattern suggesting age selection. A strong correlation was found between observed TCR beta diversity and the percentage of naive T cells measured by flow cytometry. Total diversity estimates from one million sequenced T cells were considered lower bounds and underestimates. Because profiling used bulk unsorted PBMCs, naive and antigen-experienced compartments could not be compared conclusively. Because donor CMV infection status was unknown, age-related changes in expanded clonotypes were potentially confounded. As age increased, observed TCR beta diversity per million T cells dropped in a roughly linear way, and a significant reduction was already evident by age about 40.

Donors were a few dozen systemically healthy Caucasian individuals from Russia aged about 6 to 100 years. Each donor gave approximately 9.3 milliliters of peripheral blood, collected into EDTA-treated Vacutainer tubes. Ficoll-Paque density-gradient centrifugation was used to isolate PBMCs, with at least 6.5 million obtained per sample. Total RNA, at least 5.5 micrograms per sample, was extracted from PBMCs with Trizol reagent. For every donor, an aliquot of PBMCs went through flow cytometry to measure the percentages of naive CD45RAhigh/CD27high T cells. Libraries were prepared through 5' RACE. TCRdb shows the sequencer as Illumina HiSeq 2500. A second about 7 to 11 cycle PCR used a sample-barcoded 5' primer and a J-beta primer mix. A template-switch 5' adaptor carrying 12 random nucleotides introduced a unique molecular identifier onto each TCR beta cDNA molecule. Each sample yielded at least 2.5 million CDR3-containing paired-end reads. The Mint cDNA synthesis kit, primed by a TRBC-specific oligonucleotide, was used to synthesize first-strand cDNA from all RNA. Following uracil-DNA glycosylase treatment, all cDNA underwent a first 18-cycle PCR with the universal primers M1SS and BC2_uni_R. As for the original processing: For normalization, 1 million high-quality reads were randomly selected from each sample, with every read carrying a distinct molecular identifier. Reads sharing molecular identifiers were discarded rather than binned into consensus sequences. CDR3 identification, clonotype clustering and error correction used MiTCR with a Q25 quality threshold and the strictest error-elimination algorithm. A nonparametric unseen species model with Euler transformation was used to estimate lower-bound total TCR beta diversity. Clones were called with MiXCR by TCRdb after fastp trimmed the public reads at Q25, and only in-frame beta chains were retained. Here each entry gathers all rows of one CDR3 protein and keeps the most common genes and DNA. The V and J calls follow TCRdb's processing rather than the paper's. This sample has around 1,500,000 distinct CDR3 sequences in its table, and approximately 42% of those were observed once. The biggest ten clones account for 7.9% of the sample.

Regarding this clonotype: This clone's antigen is unknown. Within one base of it there is no much larger clone, and no base qualities were kept.

The origin of this receptor is a woman aged 18-29 years in good health. The sample was blood.

For the CDR3, the sequence is CASSPVGSSSYNSPLHF. The DNA sequence reads TGTGCCAGCAGCCCAGTGGGAAGTAGCTCCTATAATTCACCCCTCCACTTT. Recombination joined TRBV7-9 with TRBJ1-6; too little of a D gene remains to name it. The CDR3 runs 17 amino acids, cysteine and phenylalanine included. The sequence is cut down to CDR3 DNA, 51 bases in frame from base 1. Via the germline V gene (reference sequence), CDR1 is SEHNR and CDR2 FQNEAQ. The trim is 5 bases for V and 0 bases for J, with a gap of 14 bases between the germline ends.